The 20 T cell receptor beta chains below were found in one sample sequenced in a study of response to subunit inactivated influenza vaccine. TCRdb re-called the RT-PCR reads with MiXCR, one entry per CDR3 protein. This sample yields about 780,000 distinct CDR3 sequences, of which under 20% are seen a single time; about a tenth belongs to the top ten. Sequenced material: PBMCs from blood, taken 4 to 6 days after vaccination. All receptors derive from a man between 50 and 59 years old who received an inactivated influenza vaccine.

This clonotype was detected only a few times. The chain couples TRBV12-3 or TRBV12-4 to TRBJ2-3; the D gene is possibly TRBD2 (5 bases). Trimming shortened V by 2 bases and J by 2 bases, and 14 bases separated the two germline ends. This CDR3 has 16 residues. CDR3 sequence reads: CASSLRTSLDTDTQYF. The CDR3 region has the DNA TGTGCCAGCAGTTTAAGGACTTCGCTGGACACAGATACGCAGTATTTT.

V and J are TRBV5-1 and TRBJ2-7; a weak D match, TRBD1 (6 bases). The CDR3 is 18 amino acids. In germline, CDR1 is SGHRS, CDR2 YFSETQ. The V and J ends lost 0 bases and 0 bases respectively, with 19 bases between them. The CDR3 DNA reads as TGCGCCAGCAGCTTGGCCCCCGGGACACACTATCTCTCCTACGAGCAGTACTTC. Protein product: CASSLAPGTHYLSYEQYF. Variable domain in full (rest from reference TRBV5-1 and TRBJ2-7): KAGVTQTPRYLIKTRGQQVTLSCSPISGHRSVSWYQQTPGQGLQFLFEYFSETQRNKGNFPGRFSGRQFSNSRSEMNVSTLELGDSALYLCASSLAPGTHYLSYEQYFGPGTRLTVT.

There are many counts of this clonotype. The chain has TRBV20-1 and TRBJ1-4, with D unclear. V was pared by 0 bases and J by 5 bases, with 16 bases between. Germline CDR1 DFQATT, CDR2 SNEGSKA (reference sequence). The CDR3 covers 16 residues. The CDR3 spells CSARDLSAGKNEKLFF. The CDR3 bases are TGCAGTGCTAGAGATCTATCGGCGGGTAAAAATGAAAAACTGTTTTTT.

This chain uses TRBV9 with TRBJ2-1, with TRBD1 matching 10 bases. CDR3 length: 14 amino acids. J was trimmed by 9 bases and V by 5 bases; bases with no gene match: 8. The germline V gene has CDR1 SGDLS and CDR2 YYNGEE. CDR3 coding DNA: TGTGCCAGCAGTACCGGGACAGGGGTCAGTGAGCAGTTCTTC. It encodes CASSTGTGVSEQFF.

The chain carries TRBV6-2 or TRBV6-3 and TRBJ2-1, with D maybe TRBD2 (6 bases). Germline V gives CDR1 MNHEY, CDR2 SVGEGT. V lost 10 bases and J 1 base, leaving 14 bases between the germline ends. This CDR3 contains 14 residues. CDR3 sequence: CATRVGGSYNEQFF. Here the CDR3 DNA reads TGTGCCACCCGCGTGGGGGGTTCCTACAATGAGCAGTTCTTC.

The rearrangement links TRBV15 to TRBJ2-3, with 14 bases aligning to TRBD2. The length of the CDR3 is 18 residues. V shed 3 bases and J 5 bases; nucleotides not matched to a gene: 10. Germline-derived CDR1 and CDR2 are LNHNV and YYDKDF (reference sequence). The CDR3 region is CATSRARGLAGVRDTQYF. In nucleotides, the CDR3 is TGTGCCACCAGCAGGGCGCGGGGACTAGCGGGAGTTAGAGATACGCAGTATTTT.

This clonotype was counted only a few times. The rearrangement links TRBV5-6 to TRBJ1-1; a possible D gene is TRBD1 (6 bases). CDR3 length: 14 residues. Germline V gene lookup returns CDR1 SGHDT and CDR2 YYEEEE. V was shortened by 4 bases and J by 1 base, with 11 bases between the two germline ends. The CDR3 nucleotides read TGTGCCAGCAGCCAAGGGACAACGAACACTGAAGCTTTCTTT. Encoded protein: CASSQGTTNTEAFF. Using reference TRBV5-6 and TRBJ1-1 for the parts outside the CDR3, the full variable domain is DAGVTQSPTHLIKTRGQQVTLRCSPKSGHDTVSWYQQALGQGPQFIFQYYEEEERQRGNFPDRFSGHQFPNYSSELNVNALLLGDSALYLCASSQGTTNTEAFFGQGTRLTVV.

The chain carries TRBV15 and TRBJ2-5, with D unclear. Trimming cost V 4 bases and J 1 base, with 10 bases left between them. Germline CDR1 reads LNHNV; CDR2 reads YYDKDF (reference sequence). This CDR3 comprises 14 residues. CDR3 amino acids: CATSKADPQETQYF. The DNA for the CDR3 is TGTGCCACCAGCAAGGCGGACCCCCAAGAGACCCAGTACTTC.

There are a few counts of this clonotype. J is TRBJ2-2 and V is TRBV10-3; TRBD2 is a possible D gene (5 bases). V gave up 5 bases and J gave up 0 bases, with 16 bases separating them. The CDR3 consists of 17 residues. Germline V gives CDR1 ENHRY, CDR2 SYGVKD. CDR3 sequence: CAISQPTNEPNTGELFF. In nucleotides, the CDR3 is TGTGCCATCAGTCAACCGACTAACGAGCCGAACACCGGGGAGCTGTTTTTT.

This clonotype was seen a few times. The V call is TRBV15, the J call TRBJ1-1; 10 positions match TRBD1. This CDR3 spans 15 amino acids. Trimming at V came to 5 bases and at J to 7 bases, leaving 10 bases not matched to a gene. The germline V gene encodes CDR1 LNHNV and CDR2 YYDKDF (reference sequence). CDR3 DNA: TGTGCCACCAGCTCCCCCGGGACAGGGGAGGGTGAAGCTTTCTTT. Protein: CATSSPGTGEGEAFF.

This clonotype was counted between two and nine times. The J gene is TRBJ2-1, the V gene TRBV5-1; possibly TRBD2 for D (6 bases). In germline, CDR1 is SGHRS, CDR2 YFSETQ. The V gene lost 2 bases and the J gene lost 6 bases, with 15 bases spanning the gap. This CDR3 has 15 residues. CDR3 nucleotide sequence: TGCGCCAGCAGCTTTGCGGGGACTCAACCCAATGAGCAGTTCTTC. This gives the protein CASSFAGTQPNEQFF.

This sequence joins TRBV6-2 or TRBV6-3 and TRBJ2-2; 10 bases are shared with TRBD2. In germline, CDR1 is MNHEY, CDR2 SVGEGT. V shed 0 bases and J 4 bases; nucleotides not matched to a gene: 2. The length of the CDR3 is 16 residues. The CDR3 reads CASSYSSGRVTGELFF. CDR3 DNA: TGTGCCAGCAGTTACTCGAGCGGGAGGGTCACCGGGGAGCTGTTTTTT.

For the CDR3, the DNA is TGTGCCAGCAGCTCGGCCCCGGGACAGGGCTACGAGCAGTACTTC. Encoded protein: CASSSAPGQGYEQYF. The chain has TRBV7-2 and TRBJ2-7; 9 bases match TRBD1. Per germline, CDR1 SGHTA and CDR2 FQGNSA. Trimming at V came to 4 bases and at J to 3 bases, leaving 7 bases not matched to a gene. This CDR3 spans 15 amino acids.

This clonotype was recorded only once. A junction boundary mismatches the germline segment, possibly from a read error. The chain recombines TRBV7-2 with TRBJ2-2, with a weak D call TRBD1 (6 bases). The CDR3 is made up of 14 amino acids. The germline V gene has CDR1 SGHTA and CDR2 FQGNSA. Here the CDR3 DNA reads TGTGGCAGCAGCTTATTACAGGGTGGCGGGGAGCTGTTTTTT. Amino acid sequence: CGSSLLQGGGELFF.

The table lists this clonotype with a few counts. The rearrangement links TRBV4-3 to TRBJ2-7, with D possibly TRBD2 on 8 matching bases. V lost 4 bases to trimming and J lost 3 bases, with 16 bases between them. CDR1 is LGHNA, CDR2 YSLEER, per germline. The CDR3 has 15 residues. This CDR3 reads CASSPRQGLGYEQYF. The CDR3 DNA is TGCGCCAGCAGCCCACGACAGGGACTAGGCTACGAGCAGTACTTC.

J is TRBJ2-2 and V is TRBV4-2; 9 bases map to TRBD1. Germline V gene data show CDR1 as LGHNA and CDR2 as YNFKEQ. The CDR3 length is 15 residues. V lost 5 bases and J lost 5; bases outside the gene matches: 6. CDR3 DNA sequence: TGTGCCAGCAGCAAGGGACAGGGTAGAACCGGGGAGCTGTTTTTT. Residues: CASSKGQGRTGELFF.

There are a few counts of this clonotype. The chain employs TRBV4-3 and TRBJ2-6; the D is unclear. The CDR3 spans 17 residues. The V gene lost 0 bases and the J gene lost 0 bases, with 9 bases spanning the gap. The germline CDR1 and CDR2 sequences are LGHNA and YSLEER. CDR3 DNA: TGCGCCAGCAGCCAAGATGCCGGTATCTCTGGGGCCAACGTCCTGACTTTC. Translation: CASSQDAGISGANVLTF.

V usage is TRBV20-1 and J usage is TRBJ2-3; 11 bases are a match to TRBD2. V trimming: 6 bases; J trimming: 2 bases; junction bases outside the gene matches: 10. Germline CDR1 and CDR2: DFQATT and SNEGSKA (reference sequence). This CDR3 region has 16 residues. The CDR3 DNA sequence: TGCAGTGCCAGTGGGGGACTAGCGGCAGACACAGATACGCAGTATTTT. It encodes CSASGGLAADTDTQYF.

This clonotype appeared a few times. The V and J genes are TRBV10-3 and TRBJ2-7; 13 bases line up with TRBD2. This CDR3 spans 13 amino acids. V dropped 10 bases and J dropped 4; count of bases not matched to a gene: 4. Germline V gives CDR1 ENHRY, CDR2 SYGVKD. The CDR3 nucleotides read TGTGCCAGTGGACTAGCGGGGGTATACGAGCAGTACTTC. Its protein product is CASGLAGVYEQYF.

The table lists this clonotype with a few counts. CDR3 in DNA: TGTGCCAGCACCGGAGGGTCCTATGGCTACACCTTC. This gives the protein CASTGGSYGYTF. V is TRBV6-2 or TRBV6-3 and J is TRBJ1-2; D gene ambiguous. The CDR3 has 12 residues. Trimming shortened V by 7 bases and J by 4 bases, and 10 bases separated the two germline ends. Germline CDR1 is MNHEY and CDR2 is SVGEGT.